These 20 T cell receptor beta chains were sequenced from one sample in a study of T cell responses to AZD1222 COVID-19 vaccine (dated by TCRdb to the early 2020s). The receptor library was made with the immunoSEQ multiplex PCR assay. Drawn from immuneACCESS, this table holds only the in-frame rearrangements with V and J called that TCRdb kept. Clones are partly lost; checked studies trace under half to an unresolved V gene and leave the rest unexplained. The sample records approximately 120,000 clones, about 92% of which are singletons. Of the sample, approximately 4.5% falls within the top ten clones. The time point label for this specimen denotes: baseline before first vaccination. Per the publication, the treatment or condition label means: meningococcal conjugate vaccine given as trial control. Specimen: peripheral blood, collected on day 0 of MenACWY control vaccination. These receptors were obtained from an adult in good health.

The rearrangement joins TRBV7-3 to TRBJ2-1; 9 bases fit TRBD1. In germline, CDR1 is SGHTA, CDR2 FQGTGA. This CDR3 is 15 amino acids long. With 5 bases clipped from V and 4 bases from J, the junction kept 6 bases outside the gene matches. The CDR3, as DNA: TGTGCCAGCAGCCCCGGGACAGGGAGGTACAATGAGCAGTTCTTC. Translated, it gives CASSPGTGRYNEQFF.

As to this clone: At the DNA level, this CDR3 is encoded by other sequences in the same sample as well. The chain uses TRBV29-1 and TRBJ1-2; 12 nucleotides line up with TRBD1. In germline, CDR1 is SQVTM, CDR2 ANQGSEA. V trimming: 6 bases; J trimming: 5 bases; junction bases outside the gene matches: 4. The CDR3 is made up of 13 amino acids. The CDR3 nucleotides are TGCAGCGTCCCGGGACAGGGGGCATATGGCTACACCTTC. Protein product: CSVPGQGAYGYTF.

The chain has TRBV10-1 and TRBJ1-4; D gene unclear. CDR1 and CDR2 (germline): WNHNN, SYGVQD (reference sequence). The CDR3 contains 19 residues. Trimming took 7 bases from V and 0 from J, leaving 24 bases between them. CDR3 loop: CASNVPNTSVPSTNEKLFF. In nucleotides, the CDR3 is TGCGCCAGCAATGTCCCTAACACCAGCGTTCCTTCAACTAATGAAAAACTGTTTTTT.

This sequence joins TRBV5-5 and TRBJ1-2, with a possible D match to TRBD1 (6 bases). Per the germline V gene, CDR1 is SGHKS and CDR2 is YYEKEE (reference sequence). This CDR3 spans 14 amino acids. V gave up 5 bases and J gave up 7 bases, with 18 bases separating them. The CDR3 region is CASSTYLTGTGYTF. CDR3 DNA sequence: TGTGCCAGCAGTACCTACCTAACAGGGACTGGCTACACCTTC. Full variable domain (missing parts from reference TRBV5-5 and TRBJ1-2): DAGVTQSPTHLIKTRGQQVTLRCSPISGHKSVSWYQQVLGQGPQFIFQYYEKEERGRGNFPDRFSARQFPNYSSELNVNALLLGDSALYLCASSTYLTGTGYTFGSGTRLTVV.

This rearrangement joins TRBV7-9 to TRBJ2-1; D unclear. Trimming took 1 base from V and 7 from J, leaving 17 bases between them. The CDR3 extends over 16 amino acids. The germline CDR1 and CDR2 sequences are SEHNR and FQNEAQ (reference sequence). The CDR3 spells CASSLEGSGARNEQFF. In nucleotides, the CDR3 is TGTGCCAGCAGCTTAGAGGGTTCAGGAGCCCGGAATGAGCAGTTCTTC.

The rearrangement uses TRBV7-2 and TRBJ1-5; 7 nucleotides match TRBD1. The junction had 8 bases not matched to a gene; V was cut back by 2 bases and J by 7 bases. Germline V gives CDR1 SGHTA, CDR2 FQGNSA. This CDR3 contains 15 residues. CDR3: CASSLLGPQGQPQHF. The CDR3 nucleotides read TGTGCCAGCAGCTTATTAGGACCACAGGGGCAGCCCCAGCATTTT. The whole variable domain, remainder taken from reference TRBV7-2 and TRBJ1-5, is GAGVSQSPSNKVTEKGKDVELRCDPISGHTALYWYRQSLGQGLEFLIYFQGNSAPDKSGLPSDRFSAERTGGSVSTLTIQRTQQEDSAVYLCASSLLGPQGQPQHFGDGTRLSIL.

J is TRBJ1-5 and V is TRBV11-2; D gene unclear. The CDR3 has 15 residues. CDR1 is SGHAT, CDR2 FQNNGV, per germline. Between the trimmed V and J ends, which lost 3 bases and 6 bases, there was a span of 15 bases. The CDR3 DNA reads TGTGCCAGCAGCTTGGACCGGAGGGAGGGTCAGCCCCAGCATTTT. Translated: CASSLDRREGQPQHF.

The chain has TRBV2 and TRBJ2-4; D is unresolved. Germline V CDR1 and CDR2: SNHLY, FYNNEI. This CDR3 contains 13 residues. V lost 5 bases and J 1 base, leaving 6 bases between the germline ends. CDR3 residues: CASSQTAKNIQYF. CDR3 DNA: TGTGCCAGCAGTCAGACCGCCAAAAACATTCAGTACTTC.

The chain is built from TRBV19 and TRBJ1-5, with D possibly TRBD1 on 5 matching bases. The CDR3 covers 13 residues. V lost 10 bases to trimming and J lost 7 bases, with 17 bases between them. CDR1 and CDR2 from the germline V gene are LNHDA and SQIVND (reference sequence). CDR3 loop: CATAAGLGQPQHF. In DNA, the CDR3 is TGTGCCACCGCAGCAGGGTTGGGCCAGCCCCAGCATTTT. Based on the CDR3 plus reference TRBV19 and TRBJ1-5, the full variable domain is DGGITQSPKYLFRKEGQNVTLSCEQNLNHDAMYWYRQDPGQGLRLIYYSQIVNDFQKGDIAEGYSVSREKKESFPLTVTSAQKNPTAFYLCATAAGLGQPQHFGDGTRLSIL.

The chain carries TRBV14 and TRBJ2-1; possible D gene TRBD2, 6 bases. The V gene lost 2 bases and the J gene lost 3 bases, with 17 bases spanning the gap. The CDR3 consists of 17 residues. Germline V gene sequence: CDR1 SGHDN, CDR2 FVKESK. CDR3 DNA: TGTGCCAGCAGCCAATTGGGGGGAGGTCAGGGCTACAATGAGCAGTTCTTC. It encodes CASSQLGGGQGYNEQFF.

The rearrangement joins TRBV4-1 to TRBJ2-7, with TRBD2 matching over 7 bases. The trim removed 1 base at V and 5 bases at J, leaving 5 bases unmatched. The CDR3 is 14 residues long. Per germline, CDR1 MGHRA and CDR2 YSYEKL. The CDR3 region has the DNA TGCGCCAGCAGCCAAGGGACTAGTCCTAACGAGCAGTACTTC. This encodes CASSQGTSPNEQYF.

A remark on this clone: The sample contains more than one DNA sequence encoding this CDR3. The rearrangement uses TRBV6-1 and TRBJ2-5; D possibly uses TRBD1 or TRBD2 (6 bases each). The CDR3 covers 16 residues. CDR1 is MNHNS and CDR2 is SASEGT in the germline V gene. V gave up 2 bases and J gave up 1 base, with 14 bases separating them. CDR3 amino acids: CASSERGAGSQETQYF. The CDR3 DNA reads as TGTGCCAGCAGTGAAAGGGGGGCGGGGTCCCAAGAGACCCAGTACTTC.

V gene TRBV18 combines with J gene TRBJ2-1, with D possibly being TRBD2 (5 bases). CDR1 is KGHSH, CDR2 LQKENI, per germline. V lost 3 bases and J 8 bases, leaving 8 bases between the germline ends. The CDR3 spans 12 residues. This CDR3 reads CASSPGVDEQFF. In DNA, the CDR3 is TGTGCCAGCTCACCGGGAGTGGATGAGCAGTTCTTC.

The chain recombines TRBV7-2 with TRBJ2-1; possible D gene TRBD2, 5 bases. The CDR3 spans 15 residues. V lost 0 bases and J lost 0, with 6 bases in between. Germline values: CDR1 SGHTA, CDR2 FQGNSA. CDR3 loop: CASSLAGSSYNEQFF. CDR3 bases: TGTGCCAGCAGCTTAGCTGGGAGCTCCTACAATGAGCAGTTCTTC.

Only one count was recorded for this clone. The chain is built from TRBV29-1 and TRBJ2-1; D is unclear. CDR1 and CDR2 (germline): SQVTM, ANQGSEA. The V gene lost 3 bases and the J gene lost 2 bases, with 2 bases spanning the gap. This CDR3 spans 11 amino acids. The CDR3 is CSVDPYNEQFF. The CDR3, as DNA: TGCAGCGTTGATCCCTACAATGAGCAGTTCTTC.

The chain carries TRBV11-2 and TRBJ1-1; TRBD1 aligns across 9 bases. CDR1 SGHAT and CDR2 FQNNGV come from the germline V gene. J lost 1 base, V lost 5 bases, and 8 bases had no gene match. This CDR3 is built from 16 residues. CDR3 protein: CASSPGQGKWNTEAFF. CDR3 in DNA: TGTGCCAGCAGCCCGGGACAGGGAAAATGGAACACTGAAGCTTTCTTT.

This rearrangement joins TRBV5-1 to TRBJ1-1; 10 bases fit TRBD1. The CDR3 totals 14 residues. Germline V CDR1 and CDR2: SGHRS, YFSETQ. With V trimmed by 4 bases and J by 5 bases, 5 bases remained unmatched. The CDR3 bases are TGCGCCAGCAGCAGCGGACAGGGGGAAACTGAAGCTTTCTTT. Its protein is CASSSGQGETEAFF.

The chain joins TRBV4-2 to TRBJ2-1; 10 bases align to TRBD2. Germline CDR1 is LGHNA and CDR2 is YNFKEQ. The CDR3 spans 15 residues. V was clipped by 3 bases and J by 3 bases; unmatched bases: 2. The CDR3 is CASSQGTSDYNEQFF. DNA for the CDR3: TGTGCCAGCAGCCAGGGGACTAGCGACTACAATGAGCAGTTCTTC.

The chain carries TRBV18 and TRBJ2-2, with D possibly matching TRBD2 (6 bases). This CDR3 region has 16 residues. Trimming left V 6 bases short and J 0 bases short, with 14 bases between. Germline CDR1 is KGHSH and CDR2 is LQKENI. The chain's CDR3 is CASSARGGANTGELFF. CDR3 sequence (DNA): TGTGCCAGCTCGGCGCGGGGCGGCGCGAACACCGGGGAGCTGTTTTTT.

Worth noting for this clone: The conserved final phenylalanine or tryptophan is absent from the CDR3, which likely points to a read error. Because the CDR3's place on the DNA is in doubt, the DNA is left out and the CDR3 is given as listed by TCRdb. The chain carries TRBV6-2 or TRBV6-3 and TRBJ1-1. Germline V CDR1 and CDR2: MNHEY, SVGEGT. The CDR3 sequence runs 11 residues, both termini included. Here the CDR3 reads CASSYSGRRYT.